These 17 T cell receptor beta chains were all obtained from the same sample, sequenced in a study of cytomegalovirus exposure and HLA in healthy donors. Assay used: immunoSEQ multiplex PCR; TCRdb lists only in-frame clones, some missing. Found here are under 150,000 clones, around nine tenths of them singletons; the top ten hold 6.5% to 8.5%. The sequenced sample was PBMCs. Receptors were obtained from a woman aged 18-30 years in good health and CMV-seropositive.

V is TRBV6-5 and J is TRBJ2-1, with 9 nucleotides matching TRBD2. The CDR3 has 15 residues. Germline V gene sequence: CDR1 MNHEY, CDR2 SVGAGI. V shed 0 bases, J shed 5 bases, and the junction held 2 bases outside the gene matches. The CDR3 loop is CASSYSASGDNEQFF. CDR3 bases: TGTGCCAGCAGTTACTCGGCTAGCGGGGACAATGAGCAGTTCTTC.

The CDR3, as DNA: TGCGCCAGCAGCCACGCACAGGGTAGCCGGGATGAAAAACTGTTTTTT. This translates into CASSHAQGSRDEKLFF. This chain connects TRBV4-1 to TRBJ1-4, with D possibly TRBD1 on 6 matching bases. Germline V gene sequence: CDR1 MGHRA, CDR2 YSYEKL. The CDR3 totals 16 residues. The V and J ends lost 3 bases and 6 bases respectively, with 17 bases between them.

This clone occurred a few times. The V call is TRBV2, the J call TRBJ1-6; 9 positions match TRBD1. The germline gives CDR1 SNHLY, CDR2 FYNNEI. The CDR3 extends over 14 amino acids. Unmatched junction bases numbered 7, after V lost 6 bases and J lost 10 bases. The CDR3 loop is CASRTGTGRSPLHF. The CDR3 nucleotides read TGTGCCAGCAGAACCGGGACAGGGCGATCACCCCTCCACTTT.

J is TRBJ1-5 and V is TRBV6-1, with D uncertain. Trimming pared 6 bases from V and 0 bases from J, leaving 6 bases between. CDR1 is MNHNS and CDR2 is SASEGT in the germline V gene. The CDR3 runs 13 residues. The CDR3 coding sequence is TGTGCCAGCAGACAGTTTAGCAATCAGCCCCAGCATTTT. Protein: CASRQFSNQPQHF.

This chain uses TRBV19 with TRBJ2-7, with D tentatively TRBD2 (5 bases). Germline loops: CDR1 LNHDA, CDR2 SQIVND (reference sequence). The germline V and J ends were trimmed by 6 bases and 7 bases, with 16 bases remaining between them. The length of the CDR3 is 13 residues. The CDR3 region is CASSPWVGGEQYF. CDR3 in DNA: TGTGCCAGTAGCCCGTGGGTCGGCGGGGAGCAGTACTTC.

V usage is TRBV6-1 and J usage is TRBJ2-7; tentatively, D is TRBD2 (7 bases). The germline CDR1 and CDR2 sequences are MNHNS and SASEGT. V lost 7 bases and J lost 9, with 16 bases in between. This CDR3 comprises 12 residues. The CDR3 region is CASNVGGGRQYF. The CDR3 nucleotides are TGTGCCAGCAATGTAGGGGGGGGAAGGCAGTACTTC.

The chain uses TRBV11-3 and TRBJ2-5; D perhaps matches TRBD2 (5 bases). Germline lookup yields CDR1 SGHNT and CDR2 YENEEA. The CDR3 contains 12 residues. Between the trimmed V and J ends, which lost 5 bases and 7 bases, there was a span of 11 bases. Here the CDR3 DNA reads TGTGCCAGCAGCCCCGAGGGCGTGACCCAGTACTTC. This encodes CASSPEGVTQYF.

The V gene is TRBV6-6, the J gene TRBJ2-7; D uncertain. Looked up from germline, CDR1 is MNHNY and CDR2 is SVGAGI (reference sequence). The CDR3 loop spans 12 amino acids. The ends were cut back, 5 bases at V and 4 bases at J, with 9 bases in the middle. The CDR3 DNA sequence: TGTGCCAGCAGTATGACTTGTTACGAGCAGTACTTC. This codes for CASSMTCYEQYF.

The DNA of the CDR3 is TGTGCCAGCAGCTTAGGGTCCCATAGAAATCAGCCCCAGCATTTT. Translating gives CASSLGSHRNQPQHF. The chain has TRBV7-9 and TRBJ1-5; unclear D gene. CDR1 is SEHNR and CDR2 is FQNEAQ in the germline V gene (reference sequence). CDR3 length: 15 amino acids. Trimming cost V 1 base and J 4 bases, with 11 bases left between them.

This sequence joins TRBV18 and TRBJ1-4, with D perhaps TRBD1 (6 bases). V was shortened by 0 bases and J by 4 bases, with 9 bases between the two germline ends. CDR1 KGHSH and CDR2 LQKENI come from the germline V gene. This CDR3 is 15 amino acids long. This CDR3 reads CASSPPGQHNEKLFF. The CDR3 nucleotides are TGTGCCAGCTCACCACCGGGACAACATAATGAAAAACTGTTTTTT.

This clone came up a few times. V is TRBV15 and J is TRBJ1-2; D not certain. Germline loops: CDR1 LNHNV, CDR2 YYDKDF (reference sequence). V lost 8 bases and J 4 bases, leaving 5 bases between the germline ends. The CDR3 contains 10 residues. CDR3 nucleotide sequence: TGTGCCACCCTCCCCTATGGCTACACCTTC. Translated, it gives CATLPYGYTF. The full variable domain, with the rest looked up from reference TRBV15 and TRBJ1-2, is DAMVIQNPRYQVTQFGKPVTLSCSQTLNHNVMYWYQQKSSQAPKLLFHYYDKDFNNEADTPDNFQSRRPNTSFCFLDIRSPGLGDTAMYLCATLPYGYTFGSGTRLTVV.

The V and J genes are TRBV7-8 and TRBJ2-7; weak D call: TRBD1 (6 bases). Trimming took 1 base from V and 0 from J, leaving 7 bases between them. The V gene's germline CDR1 is SGHVS and CDR2 FQNEAQ. The CDR3 is 14 amino acids. Here the CDR3 reads CASSLGTASYEQYF. DNA for the CDR3: TGTGCCAGCAGCTTAGGGACAGCCTCCTACGAGCAGTACTTC.

This sequence joins TRBV7-9 and TRBJ1-1; no clear D. V lost 1 base and J lost 7, with 4 bases in between. CDR3 length: 11 amino acids. The V gene's germline CDR1 is SEHNR and CDR2 FQNEAQ (reference sequence). DNA of the CDR3: TGTGCCAGCAGCTTAGATCATGAAGCTTTCTTT. The encoded protein is CASSLDHEAFF.

Notes on this clone: Other DNA sequences of this sample code for an identical CDR3. The gene calls are TRBV28 and TRBJ1-2; 7 bases agree with TRBD1. There are 12 residues in the CDR3. The V and J ends lost 3 bases and 5 bases, in that order; junction bases with no gene match: 0. Germline CDR1 and CDR2: MDHEN and SYDVKM. The CDR3 DNA sequence: TGTGCCAGCAGTTTGACAGGGTATGGCTACACCTTC. Encoded protein: CASSLTGYGYTF.

This clone was detected only once. The chain joins TRBV30 to TRBJ1-4; D ambiguous. V was shortened by 2 bases and J by 8 bases, with 24 bases between the two germline ends. Germline loops: CDR1 GTSNPN, CDR2 SVGIG (reference sequence). The CDR3 consists of 17 residues. This CDR3 is CAWSTPNPGRAGEKLFF. The CDR3 DNA follows: TGTGCCTGGAGTACACCGAACCCCGGGAGGGCGGGCGAAAAACTGTTTTTT.

The chain is built from TRBV28 and TRBJ2-5; 12 bases fit TRBD2. After removal of 4 bases from V and 9 bases from J, the junction contained 9 bases not matched to a gene. The CDR3 has 15 amino acids. The germline V gene encodes CDR1 MDHEN and CDR2 SYDVKM. In nucleotides, the CDR3 is TGTGCCAGCAGTTGGACTAGCGGGGCCCTCGGAGCCCAGTACTTC. Translating gives CASSWTSGALGAQYF. Using reference TRBV28 and TRBJ2-5 for the parts outside the CDR3, the full variable domain is DVKVTQSSRYLVKRTGEKVFLECVQDMDHENMFWYRQDPGLGLRLIYFSYDVKMKEKGDIPEGYSVSREKKERFSLILESASTNQTSMYLCASSWTSGALGAQYFGPGTRLLVL.

CDR3 nucleotide sequence: TGTGCCAGCAGGTGGGACAGGGGTGGCGAGCAGTACTTC. Amino acid sequence: CASRWDRGGEQYF. The chain employs TRBV5-6 and TRBJ2-7; the match to TRBD1 covers 10 bases. The V segment lost 5 bases and the J segment 6 bases; nucleotides outside the gene matches: 5. The CDR3 totals 13 residues. Per the germline V gene, CDR1 is SGHDT and CDR2 is YYEEEE. The full variable domain, its missing parts supplied by reference TRBV5-6 and TRBJ2-7, is DAGVTQSPTHLIKTRGQQVTLRCSPKSGHDTVSWYQQALGQGPQFIFQYYEEEERQRGNFPDRFSGHQFPNYSSELNVNALLLGDSALYLCASRWDRGGEQYFGPGTRLTVT.